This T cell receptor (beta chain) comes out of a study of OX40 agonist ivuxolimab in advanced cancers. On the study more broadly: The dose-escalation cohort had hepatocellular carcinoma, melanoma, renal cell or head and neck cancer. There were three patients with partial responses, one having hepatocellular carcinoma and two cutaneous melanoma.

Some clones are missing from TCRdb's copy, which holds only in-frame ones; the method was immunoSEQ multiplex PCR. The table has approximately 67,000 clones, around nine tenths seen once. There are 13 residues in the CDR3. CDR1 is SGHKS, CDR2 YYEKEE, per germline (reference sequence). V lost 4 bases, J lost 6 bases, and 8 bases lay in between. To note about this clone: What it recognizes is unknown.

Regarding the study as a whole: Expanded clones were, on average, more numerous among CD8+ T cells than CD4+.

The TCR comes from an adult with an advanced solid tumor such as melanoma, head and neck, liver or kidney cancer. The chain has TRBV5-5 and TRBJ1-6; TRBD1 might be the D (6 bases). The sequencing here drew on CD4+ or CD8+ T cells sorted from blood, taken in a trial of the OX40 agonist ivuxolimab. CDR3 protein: CASSGDINSPLHF. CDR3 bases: TGTGCCAGCAGCGGGGACATTAATTCACCCCTCCACTTT.